This T cell receptor (beta chain) derives from a study of molecular identifiers for immune sequencing clone quantification. This clonotype was seen many times. For bulk TCR libraries, previously described methods and listed TCR primers were used. From the PCR reads, TCRdb called clonotypes with MiXCR, one entry per CDR3 protein. The sample lists 40,000 to 45,000 distinct CDR3 sequences, about 19% occurring once. The source material was naive CD8+ T cells from blood, with Jurkat cell RNA spiked in. Subset indicated: FACS-sorted CD8+CD4-CCR7+CD45RA+ naive T cells. The receptor comes from a human donor in good health. Some libraries in this study had Jurkat cell RNA spiked in.

CDR3 residues: CACRGYGYTF. CDR3 coding DNA: TGTGCCTGTAGGGGGTATGGCTACACCTTC. V gene TRBV30 combines with J gene TRBJ1-2; possible D gene TRBD1, 6 bases. Trimming removed 6 bases from V and 5 bases from J, with 7 bases in between. The CDR3 is 10 amino acids. The germline V gene encodes CDR1 GTSNPN and CDR2 SVGIG (reference sequence).